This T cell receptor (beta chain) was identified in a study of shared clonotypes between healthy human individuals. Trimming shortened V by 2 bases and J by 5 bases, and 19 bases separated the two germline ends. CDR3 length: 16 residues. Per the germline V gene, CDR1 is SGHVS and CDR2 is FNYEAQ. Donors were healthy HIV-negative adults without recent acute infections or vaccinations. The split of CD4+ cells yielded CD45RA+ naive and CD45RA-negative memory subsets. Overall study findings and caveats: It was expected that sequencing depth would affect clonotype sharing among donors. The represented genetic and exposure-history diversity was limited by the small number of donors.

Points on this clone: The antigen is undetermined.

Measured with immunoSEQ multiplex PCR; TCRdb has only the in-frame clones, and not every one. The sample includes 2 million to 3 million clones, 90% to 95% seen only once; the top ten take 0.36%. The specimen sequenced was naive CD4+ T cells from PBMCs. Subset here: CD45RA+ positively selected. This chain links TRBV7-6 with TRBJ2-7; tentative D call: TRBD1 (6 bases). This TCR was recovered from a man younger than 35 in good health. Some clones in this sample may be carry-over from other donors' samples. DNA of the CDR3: TGTGCCAGCAGCTTAATGCAGGGGCTCCTGGGAAACGAGCAGTACTTC. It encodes CASSLMQGLLGNEQYF.